This record concerns one T cell receptor beta chain sequence. Its recognized antigen is unknown. Per-base quality was not reported, and no clone a single base away is much larger than it. This specimen comes from a study of blood T cell repertoires in COVID-19 (TCRdb year 2020). For the study in its entirety: The collaborator samples originated in the United States, Italy and Spain and spanned the acute and convalescent phases of COVID-19. The prospective study material was composed of cDNA or gDNA derived from T cells, B-cell-depleted T cells, or PBMCs. Deeply sampled blood TCRbeta repertoires from subjects exposed to, actively infected with, or recovered from COVID-19 were included in the dataset. The repertoires were released in a freely available public database meant as a resource for research on the immune response to SARS-CoV-2. Samples were obtained from the ongoing ImmuneRACE study (first 160 participants) and from 1,254 subjects provided by 6 global collaborators. Sample metadata almost always included a de-identified subject ID, COVID-19 status, age in years and sex. HLA class I and class II types, where available, came from metadata supplied by the sample provider rather than from assay-based typing. What the study reported, not specific to this receptor: The quantity of clinical and demographic metadata differed by source and by participant and was supplied without curation.

Collaborating institutions collected whole blood in K2EDTA tubes following their own protocols. For TCRbeta analysis, collaborators shipped samples in one of three forms: frozen whole blood, isolated PBMCs, or DNA extracted from either of those sample types. TCRbeta CDR3 regions were amplified from genomic DNA by means of the immunoSEQ Assay, a bias-controlled multiplex PCR. The original pipeline was this. Within the assay, amplification of reference gene primers was used to estimate how many nucleated cells each sample contained. Sequence reads were collapsed and filtered to measure the absolute abundance of every unique TCRbeta CDR3 rearrangement. Productive Simpson clonality was computed per sample as the square root of Simpson's diversity index over productive rearrangements. TCRdb re-hosts the immuneACCESS table, in-frame sequences only. Its copies lack some clones; in the studies checked, an unresolved V gene accounts for under half of them, and the cause for the rest is not known. V and J calls and clone size are given by that table; D and trimming were obtained from the DNA. The sample has about 40,000 clones on record, roughly 87% of them singletons. The leading ten clones occupy approximately 10% of the sample.

From the germline V gene, CDR1 is SGHRS and CDR2 is YFSETQ. From the cysteine through the phenylalanine, the CDR3 covers 14 amino acids. The entry retains the CDR3 DNA only, 42 bases that are in frame from base 1. V is pruned by 4 bases and J by 5 bases, leaving 7 bases of the junction without a gene match. The chain was built from TRBV5-1 and TRBJ1-1, with TRBD1 identical over 8 junction bases. This clonotype was obtained from a woman at least 80 years old with active COVID-19. The sample consisted of peripheral blood. The CDR3 amino acid sequence is: CASSTGQVGTEAFF. The nucleotides are TGCGCCAGCAGCACGGGACAGGTGGGGACTGAAGCTTTCTTT.